This T cell receptor (beta chain) was sequenced during a study of cytomegalovirus exposure and HLA in healthy donors. Points from the study as a whole: CMV serostatus was the only immune exposure information that was available. By HLA locus, TCR association rates varied in a later analysis, with DRB1 showing the most and HLA-C the fewest. A reported reduction in N-insertions relative to the roughly 700-donor mean was seen in an Asian-associated ancestry cluster in a later analysis. Per a prior analysis, the majority of TCR beta V segments were productive roughly 87% or roughly 30% of the time.

As concerns this clone: The target antigen is unknown.

Vbeta (60) and Jbeta (13) primers were used in the PCR. Profiling relied on immunoSEQ multiplex PCR, and the TCRdb table lists in-frame clones only, not all of them. The sample has fewer than 130,000 clones, around 80% seen once. The CDR3 consists of 12 residues. V lost 11 bases to trimming and J lost 4 bases; unmatched junction nucleotides: 7. Germline CDR1 is ENHRY and CDR2 is SYGVKD. This TCR came from a woman aged 60-70 years in good health and CMV-seropositive. Sequencing was performed on PBMCs. This sequence joins TRBV10-3 and TRBJ1-1; TRBD1 agrees at 7 bases. The CDR3 DNA reads TGTGCCGCTCACCAGGGGGGCACTGAAGCTTTCTTT. This codes for CAAHQGGTEAFF.